The next 5 T cell receptor beta chains were all read from a single sample in a study of CD8 T cells in ankylosing spondylitis. TCRdb processed the 5' RACE reads anew with MiXCR; each CDR3 protein has one entry. The table has tens of thousands of distinct CDR3 sequences, around 5.2% seen once. Sequencing was carried out using blood, either unsorted or a sorted T cell fraction (not recorded which). The receptors originated from a female donor with ankylosing spondylitis or in good health (not recorded which).

The chain links TRBV9 to TRBJ2-3; D remains ambiguous. Germline-derived CDR1 and CDR2 are SGDLS and YYNGEE. The CDR3 totals 14 residues. With 2 bases removed from V and 1 base from J, the gap between germline ends came to 8 bases. As DNA, the CDR3 is TGTGCCAGCAGCGTTTCACAGCGCACAGATACGCAGTATTTT. Its translation is CASSVSQRTDTQYF. Filled out from reference TRBV9 and TRBJ2-3, the complete variable domain reads DSGVTQTPKHLITATGQRVTLRCSPRSGDLSVYWYQQSLDQGLQFLIQYYNGEERAKGNILERFSAQQFPDLHSELNLSSLELGDSALYFCASSVSQRTDTQYFGPGTRLTVL.

Ten or more counts support this clonotype. The chain is built from TRBV9 and TRBJ2-3, with TRBD2 as a possible D gene (5 bases). Trimming left V 3 bases short and J 5 bases short, with 7 bases between. This CDR3 is built from 12 residues. Looked up from germline, CDR1 is SGDLS and CDR2 is YYNGEE. Here the CDR3 reads CASSGGIDTQYF. CDR3 coding DNA: TGTGCCAGCAGCGGAGGGATAGATACGCAGTATTTT.

This clonotype occurred many times. The V and J genes are TRBV9 and TRBJ2-3, with TRBD2 matching over 8 bases. The CDR3 has 14 amino acids. Trimming took 7 bases from V and 3 from J; bases not matched to a gene: 7. CDR1 is SGDLS and CDR2 is YYNGEE in the germline V gene. CDR3 sequence (DNA): TGTGCCAGCGGCCGCGGGGGGATTACAGATACGCAGTATTTT. Its protein product is CASGRGGITDTQYF.

This clonotype occurred many times. V usage is TRBV9 and J usage is TRBJ2-1; maybe TRBD2 (6 bases). From germline, CDR1 is SGDLS and CDR2 YYNGEE. Trimming cost V 6 bases and J 5 bases, with 18 bases left between them. The CDR3 has 15 amino acids. CDR3 region: CASTLGLTWDNEQFF. Written as DNA, the CDR3 is TGTGCCAGCACCTTAGGACTAACGTGGGACAATGAGCAGTTCTTC.

This clonotype has ten or more counts. The chain is built from TRBV9 and TRBJ2-7; TRBD2 might be the D (5 bases). This CDR3 comprises 14 residues. Germline CDR1 SGDLS, CDR2 YYNGEE. V shed 4 bases and J shed 5 bases, with 16 bases lying between them. CDR3 loop: CASSPLLASNEQYF. CDR3 bases: TGTGCCAGCAGCCCCCTCTTGGCTAGCAACGAGCAGTACTTC.